The present T cell receptor beta chain was sequenced within a study of Ad26.COV2.S vaccination and SARS-CoV-2 variants. The germline V gene has CDR1 SGHRS and CDR2 YFSETQ. The CDR3 has 14 residues. Trimming removed 4 bases from V and 3 bases from J; junction bases left unmatched: 2. Here immunoSEQ multiplex PCR was the method, and the copy in TCRdb shows in-frame clones only, minus some. The sample lists more than 350,000 clones; 75% to 95% were seen once. The sample holds a few counts of this clone. The treatment: 19 received Ad26.COV2.S at low or high dose, single or two shots; roughly five received placebo; per-sample allocation not given. Sampling was performed 63 days after the first vaccine or placebo injection.

The source was peripheral blood, collected in a trial of Ad26.COV2.S vaccine versus placebo. The genes are TRBV5-1 and TRBJ2-3, with TRBD1 matching 10 bases. The clonotype was recovered from a person aged 18-65 years who received the Ad26.COV2.S COVID-19 vaccine or a placebo. CDR3 in DNA: TGCGCCAGCAGCCAGGGACAGGGGACAGATACGCAGTATTTT. This gives the protein CASSQGQGTDTQYF.